This paragraph reports one T cell receptor (beta chain). The antigen this receptor binds is unknown. No qualities accompany the bases; no much larger clone lies one base away. One collaborating source in Seattle enrolled patients while the patients were actively infected and followed the patients over time throughout the course of disease. The collaborating institutions used their own protocols to collect whole blood in K2EDTA tubes. For TCRbeta analysis, collaborator samples were shipped as frozen whole blood, as isolated PBMCs, or as DNA extracted from either sample type. From a lookup of the germline V gene (reference sequence), CDR1 and CDR2 are LNHDA and SQIVND. The CDR3 goes from the cysteine to the phenylalanine over 14 residues. Kept here is only the CDR3 DNA, which spans 42 bases and is read in frame from base 1. Germline trimming amounts to 6 bases on V and 5 bases on J, with 6 as the count of junction bases outside the gene matches.

TCRbeta CDR3 regions were amplified from genomic DNA by means of the immunoSEQ Assay, a bias-controlled multiplex PCR. The published analysis was carried out like this. The number of nucleated cells in each sample was estimated by amplification of reference gene primers within the assay. Sequence reads were collapsed and filtered to measure the absolute abundance of every unique TCRbeta CDR3 rearrangement. For each sample, productive Simpson clonality was calculated as the square root of Simpson's diversity index over productive rearrangements. TCRdb mirrors the immuneACCESS table, restricted to in-frame sequences. Some clones are absent from its copies; in checked studies, under half trace to an unresolved V gene, and the reason for the others is unknown. V, J and clone size derive from that table, while D and trimming were established from the DNA sequence. For this sample there are about 180,000 clones; more than 75% appear just once. The biggest ten clones account for around 0.63% of the sample.

This sample is part of a study of blood T cell repertoires in COVID-19 (TCRdb year 2020). Some background on the complete study: Samples covering the acute and convalescent phases of COVID-19 were provided by collaborators in the United States, Italy and Spain. Deeply sampled blood TCRbeta repertoires from subjects exposed to, actively infected with, or recovered from COVID-19 were included in the dataset. The material from the prospective study consisted of cDNA or gDNA derived from T cells, B-cell-depleted T cells, or PBMCs. Samples were obtained from the ongoing ImmuneRACE study (first 160 participants) and from about 1,300 subjects provided by 6 global collaborators. A de-identified subject ID, COVID-19 status, age in years and sex were almost always included in the sample metadata. A freely available public database, intended as a resource for researchers studying the immune response to SARS-CoV-2, is where the repertoires were released. Where available, HLA class I and class II types were taken from metadata supplied by the sample provider and were not determined by assay-based typing. Points the paper makes about the study in general: The amount of clinical and demographic metadata varied by source and participant and was provided uncurated.

Rearrangement joined TRBV19 to TRBJ1-4, with 7 middle bases fitting TRBD1. Sequencing was done on a sample of peripheral blood. This receptor was obtained from a man in his sixties with COVID-19, enrolled during active disease. The nucleotide sequence is TGTGCCAGTAGCCCAGGACAGGAAAATGAAAAACTGTTTTTT. Translated, this is CASSPGQENEKLFF.